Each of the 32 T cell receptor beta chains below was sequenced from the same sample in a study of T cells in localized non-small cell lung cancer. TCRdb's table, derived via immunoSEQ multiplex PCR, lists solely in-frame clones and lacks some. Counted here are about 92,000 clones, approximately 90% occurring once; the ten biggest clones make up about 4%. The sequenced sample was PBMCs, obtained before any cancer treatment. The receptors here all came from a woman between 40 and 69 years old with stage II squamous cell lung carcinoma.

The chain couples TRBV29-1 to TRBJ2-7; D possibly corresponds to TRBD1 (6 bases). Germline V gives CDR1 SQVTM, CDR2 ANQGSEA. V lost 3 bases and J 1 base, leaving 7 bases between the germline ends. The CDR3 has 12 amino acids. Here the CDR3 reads CSVEGASYEQYF. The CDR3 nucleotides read TGCAGCGTTGAGGGGGCTTCCTACGAGCAGTACTTC.

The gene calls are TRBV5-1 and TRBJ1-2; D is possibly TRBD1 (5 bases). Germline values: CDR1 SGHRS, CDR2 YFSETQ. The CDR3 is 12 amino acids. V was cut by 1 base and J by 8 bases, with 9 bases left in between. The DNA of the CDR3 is TGCGCCAGCAGCTTGCAGGGTTTGGGCTACACCTTC. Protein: CASSLQGLGYTF.

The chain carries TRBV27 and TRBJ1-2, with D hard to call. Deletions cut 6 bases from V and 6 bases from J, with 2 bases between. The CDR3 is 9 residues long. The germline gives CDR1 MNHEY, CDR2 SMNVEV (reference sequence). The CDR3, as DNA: TGTGCCAGCAGAGATGGCTACACCTTC. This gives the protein CASRDGYTF.

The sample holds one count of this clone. The CDR3 nucleotides are TGCGCCAGCAGCCAAGATGACGGTTTTGACACAGATACGCAGTATTTT. This translates into CASSQDDGFDTDTQYF. V and J are TRBV4-1 and TRBJ2-3; no clear D gene. The CDR3 runs 16 residues. Germline CDR1 is MGHRA and CDR2 is YSYEKL. The V end lost 0 bases, the J end lost 2 bases, and 12 bases lay between the germline ends.

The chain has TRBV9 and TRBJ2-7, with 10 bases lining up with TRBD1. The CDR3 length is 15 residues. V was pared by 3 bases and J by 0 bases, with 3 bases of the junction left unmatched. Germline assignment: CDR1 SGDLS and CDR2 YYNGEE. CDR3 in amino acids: CASSEGQGFSYEQYF. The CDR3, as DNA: TGTGCCAGCAGCGAGGGACAGGGGTTCTCCTACGAGCAGTACTTC.

The CDR3 loop is CASRPDEFAEAFF. DNA for the CDR3: TGCGCCAGCAGACCCGACGAATTCGCTGAAGCTTTCTTT. This rearrangement joins TRBV5-1 to TRBJ1-1, with unresolved D. Looked up from germline, CDR1 is SGHRS and CDR2 is YFSETQ. Trimming shortened V by 5 bases and J by 6 bases, and 14 bases separated the two germline ends. CDR3 length: 13 residues.

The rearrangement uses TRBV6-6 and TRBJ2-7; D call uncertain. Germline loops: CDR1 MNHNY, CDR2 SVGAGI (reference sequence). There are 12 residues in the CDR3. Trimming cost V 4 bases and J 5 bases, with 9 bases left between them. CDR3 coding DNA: TGTGCCAGCAGTTTTCTAGGGCACGAGCAGTACTTC. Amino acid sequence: CASSFLGHEQYF.

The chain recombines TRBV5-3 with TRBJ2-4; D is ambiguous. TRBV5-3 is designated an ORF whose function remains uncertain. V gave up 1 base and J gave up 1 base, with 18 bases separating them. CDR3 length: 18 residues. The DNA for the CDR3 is TGTGCCAGAAGCTTGTTGGGCCGAGACTCACCGGCCAAAAACATTCAGTACTTC. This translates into CARSLLGRDSPAKNIQYF.

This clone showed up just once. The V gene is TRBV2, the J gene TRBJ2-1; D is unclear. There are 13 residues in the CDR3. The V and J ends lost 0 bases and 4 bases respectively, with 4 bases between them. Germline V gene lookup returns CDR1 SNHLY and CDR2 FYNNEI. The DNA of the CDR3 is TGTGCCAGCAGTGAAGCGCGGTACAATGAGCAGTTCTTC. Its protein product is CASSEARYNEQFF.

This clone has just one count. The CDR3, as DNA: TGTGCCAGTAGTATAGGCTCGACAGCCTCTGGGGGCGATACGCAGTATTTT. Translated: CASSIGSTASGGDTQYF. The chain joins TRBV19 to TRBJ2-3; a possible D gene is TRBD1 (6 bases). Per the germline V gene, CDR1 is LNHDA and CDR2 is SQIVND (reference sequence). The CDR3 contains 17 residues. The germline V and J ends were trimmed by 1 base and 6 bases, with 20 bases remaining between them.

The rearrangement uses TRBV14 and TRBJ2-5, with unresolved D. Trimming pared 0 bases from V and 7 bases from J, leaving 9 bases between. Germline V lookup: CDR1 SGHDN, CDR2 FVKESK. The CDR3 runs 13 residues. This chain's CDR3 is CASSQDLEGTQYF. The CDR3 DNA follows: TGTGCCAGCAGCCAAGATCTCGAAGGGACCCAGTACTTC.

The CDR3 sequence: CASSGGYGYTF. In DNA, the CDR3 is TGTGCCAGCAGCGGGGGCTATGGCTACACCTTC. The V gene is TRBV5-6, the J gene TRBJ1-2, with D possibly TRBD1 on 5 matching bases. CDR1 is SGHDT and CDR2 is YYEEEE in the germline V gene. The V end was cut by 4 bases, the J end by 4 bases, with 5 bases between. The CDR3 length is 11 residues. The full variable domain, with the rest looked up from reference TRBV5-6 and TRBJ1-2, is DAGVTQSPTHLIKTRGQQVTLRCSPKSGHDTVSWYQQALGQGPQFIFQYYEEEERQRGNFPDRFSGHQFPNYSSELNVNALLLGDSALYLCASSGGYGYTFGSGTRLTVV.

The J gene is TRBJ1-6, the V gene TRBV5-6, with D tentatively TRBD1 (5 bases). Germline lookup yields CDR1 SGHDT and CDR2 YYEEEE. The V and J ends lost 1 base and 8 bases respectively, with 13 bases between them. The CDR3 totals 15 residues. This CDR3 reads CASSLIGDRDSPLHF. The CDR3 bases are TGTGCCAGCAGCTTGATAGGGGACCGGGATTCACCCCTCCACTTT.

In DNA form, the CDR3 reads TGTGCCAGCAGCCTGGAAGGGTCCCAGGTCACTGAAGCTTTCTTT. Its protein is CASSLEGSQVTEAFF. The rearrangement joins TRBV7-2 to TRBJ1-1; no clear D. Between the trimmed V and J ends, which lost 5 bases and 4 bases, there was a span of 17 bases. Per the germline V gene, CDR1 is SGHTA and CDR2 is FQGNSA. The CDR3 is made up of 15 amino acids. The full variable domain, with the rest looked up from reference TRBV7-2 and TRBJ1-1, is GAGVSQSPSNKVTEKGKDVELRCDPISGHTALYWYRQSLGQGLEFLIYFQGNSAPDKSGLPSDRFSAERTGGSVSTLTIQRTQQEDSAVYLCASSLEGSQVTEAFFGQGTRLTVV.

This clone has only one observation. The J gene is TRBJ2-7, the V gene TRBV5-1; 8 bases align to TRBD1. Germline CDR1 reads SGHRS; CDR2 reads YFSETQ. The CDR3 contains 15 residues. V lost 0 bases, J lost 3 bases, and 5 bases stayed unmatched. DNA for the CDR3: TGCGCCAGCAGCTTGGTCCAGGACAGGGACTACGAGCAGTACTTC. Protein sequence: CASSLVQDRDYEQYF.

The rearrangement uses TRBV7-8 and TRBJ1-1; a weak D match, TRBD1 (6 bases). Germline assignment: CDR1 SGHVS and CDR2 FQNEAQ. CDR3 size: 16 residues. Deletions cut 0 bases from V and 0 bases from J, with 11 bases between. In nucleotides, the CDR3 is TGTGCCAGCAGCTTAGCGACAGGCCCTGTGAACACTGAAGCTTTCTTT. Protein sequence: CASSLATGPVNTEAFF.

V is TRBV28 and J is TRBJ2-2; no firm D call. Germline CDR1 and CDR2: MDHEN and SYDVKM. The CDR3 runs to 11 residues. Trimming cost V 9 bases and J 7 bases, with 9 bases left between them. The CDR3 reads CASSIGGELFF. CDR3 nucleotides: TGTGCCAGTTCTATAGGCGGGGAGCTGTTTTTT.

Written as DNA, the CDR3 is TGTGCCAGCAGCCACGGAGGAGGGGGCAAGGGGGAAAAACTGTTTTTT. Protein product: CASSHGGGGKGEKLFF. The rearrangement joins TRBV4-2 to TRBJ1-4; 7 bases match TRBD1. Losses at the gene ends were 3 bases for V and 8 bases for J; bases not matched to a gene: 12. The CDR3 spans 16 residues. Germline-derived CDR1 and CDR2 are LGHNA and YNFKEQ.

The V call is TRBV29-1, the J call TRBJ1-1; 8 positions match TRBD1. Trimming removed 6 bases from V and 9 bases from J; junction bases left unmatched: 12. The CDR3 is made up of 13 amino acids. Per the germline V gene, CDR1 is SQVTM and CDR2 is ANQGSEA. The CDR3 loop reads CSVAGGRQVQAFF. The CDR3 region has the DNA TGCAGCGTCGCAGGGGGCCGGCAAGTGCAAGCTTTCTTT.

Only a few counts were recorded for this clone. DNA of the CDR3: TGTGCCAGCAGTCCCTCTCAGGGGGGCACAGATACGCAGTATTTT. Protein: CASSPSQGGTDTQYF. The V and J genes are TRBV28 and TRBJ2-3; 7 nucleotides line up with TRBD1. The CDR3 loop spans 15 amino acids. CDR1 MDHEN and CDR2 SYDVKM come from the germline V gene. J was trimmed by 1 base and V by 5 bases; bases with no gene match: 6.

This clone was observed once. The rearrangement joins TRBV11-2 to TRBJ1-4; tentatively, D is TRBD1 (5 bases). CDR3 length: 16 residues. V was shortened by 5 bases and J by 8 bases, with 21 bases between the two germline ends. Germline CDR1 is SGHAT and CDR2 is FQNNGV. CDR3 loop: CASSRLSAGWEEKLFF. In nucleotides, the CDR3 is TGTGCCAGCAGCCGGTTATCAGCAGGGTGGGAGGAAAAACTGTTTTTT.

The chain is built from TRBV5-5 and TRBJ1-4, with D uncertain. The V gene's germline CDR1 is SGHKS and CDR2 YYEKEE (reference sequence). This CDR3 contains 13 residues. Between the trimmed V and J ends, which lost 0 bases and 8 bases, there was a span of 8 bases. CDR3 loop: CASSLAPTEKLFF. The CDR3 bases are TGTGCCAGCAGCTTGGCCCCGACCGAAAAACTGTTTTTT.

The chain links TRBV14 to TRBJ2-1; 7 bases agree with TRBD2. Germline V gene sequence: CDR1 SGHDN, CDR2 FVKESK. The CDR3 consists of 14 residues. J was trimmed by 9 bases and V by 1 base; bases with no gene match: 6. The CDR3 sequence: CASSQVYGGGEQFF. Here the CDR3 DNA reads TGTGCCAGCAGCCAAGTGTATGGGGGGGGTGAGCAGTTCTTC. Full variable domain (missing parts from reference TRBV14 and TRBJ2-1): EAGVTQFPSHSVIEKGQTVTLRCDPISGHDNLYWYRRVMGKEIKFLLHFVKESKQDESGMPNNRFLAERTGGTYSTLKVQPAELEDSGVYFCASSQVYGGGEQFFGPGTRLTVL.

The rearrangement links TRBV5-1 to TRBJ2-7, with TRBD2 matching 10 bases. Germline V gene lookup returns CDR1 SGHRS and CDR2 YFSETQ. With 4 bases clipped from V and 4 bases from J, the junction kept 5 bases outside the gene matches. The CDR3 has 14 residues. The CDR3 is CASSPRTSGYEQYF. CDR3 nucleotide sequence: TGCGCCAGCAGCCCCCGGACTAGCGGTTACGAGCAGTACTTC.

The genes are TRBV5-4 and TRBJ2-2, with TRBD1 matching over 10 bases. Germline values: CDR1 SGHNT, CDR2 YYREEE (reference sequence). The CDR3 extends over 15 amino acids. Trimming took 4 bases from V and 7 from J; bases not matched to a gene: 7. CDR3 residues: CASSGRQGASGELFF. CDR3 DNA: TGTGCCAGCAGCGGAAGACAGGGGGCTAGCGGGGAGCTGTTTTTT.

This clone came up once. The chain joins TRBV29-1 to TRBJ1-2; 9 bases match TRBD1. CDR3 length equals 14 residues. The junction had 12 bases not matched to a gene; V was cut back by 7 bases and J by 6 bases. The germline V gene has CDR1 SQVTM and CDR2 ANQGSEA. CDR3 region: CSAVGGTGIDGYTF. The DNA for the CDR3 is TGCAGCGCAGTAGGAGGGACAGGGATTGATGGCTACACCTTC.

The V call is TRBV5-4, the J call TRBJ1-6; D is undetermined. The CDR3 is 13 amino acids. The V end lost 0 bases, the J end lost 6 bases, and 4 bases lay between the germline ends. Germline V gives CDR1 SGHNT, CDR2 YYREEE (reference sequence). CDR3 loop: CASSLGGNSPLHF. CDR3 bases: TGTGCCAGCAGCTTGGGGGGTAATTCACCCCTCCACTTT.

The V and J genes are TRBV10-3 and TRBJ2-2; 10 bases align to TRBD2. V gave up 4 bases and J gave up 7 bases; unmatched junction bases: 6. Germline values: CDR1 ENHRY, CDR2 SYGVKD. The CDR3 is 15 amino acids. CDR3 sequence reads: CAISASGSLGGELFF. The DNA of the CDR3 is TGTGCCATCAGTGCTAGCGGGAGTCTCGGCGGGGAGCTGTTTTTT.

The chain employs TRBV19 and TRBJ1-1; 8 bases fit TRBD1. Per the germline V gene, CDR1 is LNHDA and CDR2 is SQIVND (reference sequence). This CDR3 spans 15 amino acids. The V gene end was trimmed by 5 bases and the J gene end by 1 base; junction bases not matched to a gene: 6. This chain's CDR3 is CASSVTGGTNTEAFF. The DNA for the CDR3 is TGTGCCAGTAGTGTTACAGGGGGAACGAACACTGAAGCTTTCTTT.

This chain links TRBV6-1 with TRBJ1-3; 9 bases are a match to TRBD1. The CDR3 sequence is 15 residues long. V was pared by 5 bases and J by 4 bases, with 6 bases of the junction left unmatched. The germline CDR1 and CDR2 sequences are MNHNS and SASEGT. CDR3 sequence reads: CASSRDREWGNTIYF. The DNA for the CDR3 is TGTGCCAGCAGTCGGGACAGGGAGTGGGGAAACACCATATATTTT.

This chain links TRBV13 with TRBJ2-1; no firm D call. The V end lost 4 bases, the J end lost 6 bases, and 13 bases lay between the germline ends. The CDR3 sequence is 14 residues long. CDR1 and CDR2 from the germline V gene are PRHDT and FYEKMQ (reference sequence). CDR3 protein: CASSSFSLGNEQFF. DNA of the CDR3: TGTGCCAGCAGCTCGTTCTCCCTCGGCAATGAGCAGTTCTTC.

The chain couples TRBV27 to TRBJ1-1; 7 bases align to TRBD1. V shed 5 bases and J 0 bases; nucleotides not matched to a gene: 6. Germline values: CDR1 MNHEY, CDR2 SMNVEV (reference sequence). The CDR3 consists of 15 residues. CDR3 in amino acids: CASSPRRGLNTEAFF. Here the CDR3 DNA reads TGTGCCAGCAGTCCTCGGAGGGGGCTGAACACTGAAGCTTTCTTT.